Given below is one T cell receptor beta chain in context. Data came from immunoSEQ multiplex PCR; TCRdb stores just in-frame clones and leaves some out. The sample holds fewer than 300,000 clones, roughly 84% seen once. The data stem from a study of blood T cell repertoires in COVID-19. The overall study: Samples came from the United States, Italy and Spain, spanning acute and convalescent COVID-19. T cells, B-cell-depleted T cells, or PBMCs supplied cDNA or gDNA.

This CDR3 spans 17 amino acids. V shed 0 bases, J shed 2 bases, and the junction held 7 bases outside the gene matches. CDR1 and CDR2 (germline): LGHNA, YSLEER. This chain links TRBV4-3 with TRBJ2-3, with 8 positions matching TRBD1. This receptor was taken from a woman under 30 with acute or convalescent COVID-19. The source material was peripheral blood. CDR3 loop: CASSQDKGRGLTDTQYF. In nucleotides, the CDR3 is TGCGCCAGCAGCCAAGATAAGGGCAGGGGGCTCACAGATACGCAGTATTTT.